Given below is one TCR beta chain in context. The authors' processing: How many nucleated cells were present was estimated from reference gene primer amplification. Method: immunoSEQ multiplex PCR; TCRdb's copy keeps in-frame clones and lacks some. That table gives V, J and clone size, and the DNA gave D and trimming. Among over 65,000 clones listed, around 80% were seen once. This specimen belongs to a study of blood T cell repertoires in COVID-19. Study overall: COVID-19 samples, acute and convalescent, were from the United States, Italy and Spain. Nucleic acid was either cDNA or gDNA, and it came from T cells, B-cell-depleted T cells, or PBMCs.

V was pared by 4 bases and J by 10 bases, with 18 bases of the junction left unmatched. This CDR3 contains 18 residues. Germline V gene lookup returns CDR1 SGDLS and CDR2 YYNGEE. The chain recombines TRBV9 with TRBJ2-1, with 12 bases that match TRBD2. Material for sequencing was peripheral blood. This receptor was obtained from a human donor in a cohort sampled during active COVID-19. The CDR3: CASSKFLAGGPRGEEQFF. For the CDR3, the DNA is TGTGCCAGCAGCAAATTTCTAGCGGGAGGGCCGCGAGGGGAGGAGCAGTTCTTC.